This is a list of T cell receptor beta chains from one sample in a study of cytomegalovirus exposure and HLA in healthy donors. The protocol was immunoSEQ multiplex PCR, while the TCRdb copy is restricted to in-frame clones and leaves out a portion. The sample consists of under 150,000 clones, roughly a tenth of them appearing once. Sequences were obtained from PBMCs. These TCRs come from a male donor in good health and CMV-seronegative. Each CDR3 is given with its conserved first and last residue. A D gene is named only where the DNA matches it firmly. Rows may omit the clone size; those that give it use once, few, many or a size class.

j_call clone_size d_call v_call cdr3_nt cdr3_aa
TRBJ2-7 few TRBD1 TRBV5-4 TGTGCCAGCAGCCCAGGGACAGGGGCCTACGAGCAGTACTTC CASSPGTGAYEQYF
TRBJ2-3 . . TRBV28 TGTGCCAGCAGCCCTAGACTAGGACCGTCAGATACGCAGTATTTT CASSPRLGPSDTQYF
TRBJ1-5 . TRBD1 TRBV5-1 TGCGCCAGCAGCTCGGGACAGGGAAGTCAGCCCCAGCATTTT CASSSGQGSQPQHF
TRBJ1-3 . TRBD1 TRBV19 TGTGCCAGTAGTATCTACAGGGGCCACTCTGGAAACACCATATATTTT CASSIYRGHSGNTIYF
TRBJ1-1 few . TRBV29-1 TGCAGCGGGCAAACACAGGGGAACACTGAAGCTTTCTTT CSGQTQGNTEAFF
TRBJ2-3 few . TRBV7-9 TGTGCCAGCAGCTCTACCCAGGGCTCCCCACACACAGATACGCAGTATTTT CASSSTQGSPHTDTQYF
TRBJ2-6 . TRBD1 TRBV7-2 TGTGCCAGCAGCTTAGCGCGGACAGGGCGCTCTGGGGCCAACGTCCTGACTTTC CASSLARTGRSGANVLTF
TRBJ2-3 . . TRBV7-3 TGTGCCAGCAGCTCCAAAGGGGCTAGCACAGATACGCAGTATTTT CASSSKGASTDTQYF
TRBJ1-2 . TRBD1 TRBV7-2 TGTGCCAGCAGCTTCTCGACAGGGGGCTTGACAGCCGCCTTC CASSFSTGGLTAAF
TRBJ2-7 . . TRBV11-2 TGTGCCAGCAGCTTAGGAGCCGGGACTGCCTACGAGCAGTACTTC CASSLGAGTAYEQYF
TRBJ2-7 . . TRBV28 TGTGCCAGCAGTTTGAGTTCCCTCTCCTCCTACGAGCAGTACTTC CASSLSSLSSYEQYF
TRBJ2-7 few TRBD2 TRBV9 TGTGCCAGCAGCGTAGACGGCGGGGGGAGCTCCTACGAGCAGTACTTC CASSVDGGGSSYEQYF
TRBJ2-1 few TRBD2 TRBV4-1 TGCGCCAGCAGCCAGGGGACTAGCGGGAGCCCCTCCTACAATGAGCAGTTCTTC CASSQGTSGSPSYNEQFF
TRBJ2-3 . . TRBV28 TGTGCCAGCCATCCGCGGGCTCGCACAGATACGCAGTATTTT CASHPRARTDTQYF
TRBJ2-7 . TRBD1 TRBV5-5 TGTGCCAGCAGCTGGGGACAGGGCTACGAGCAGTACTTC CASSWGQGYEQYF
TRBJ2-6 . TRBD1 TRBV5-1 TGCGCCAGCAGGGACAGGACGACTGGGGCCAACGTCCTGACTTTC CASRDRTTGANVLTF
TRBJ1-1 few TRBD1 TRBV5-4 TGTGCCAGCAGCTTGGCCACAGGGGGTATGACTGAAGCTTTCTTT CASSLATGGMTEAFF
TRBJ1-5 . . TRBV28 TGTGCCAGCATGATAGGCAATCAGCCCCAGCATTTT CASMIGNQPQHF